A single T cell receptor (beta chain) is shown here with its context. This sample was taken from a study of blood T cell repertoires in COVID-19. Whole-study context: PBMCs, B-cell-depleted T cells, or T cells provided the cDNA or gDNA that made up the material.

TCRdb keeps only in-frame clones here, not all; method: immunoSEQ multiplex PCR. The sample holds 350,000 or so clones; approximately 88% are singletons and the top ten take approximately 1.6%. CDR3 length: 16 residues. Germline values: CDR1 SGHNT, CDR2 YENEEA. J was trimmed by 0 bases and V by 5 bases; bases with no gene match: 7. Sequencing input: peripheral blood. The sequence was collected from a woman in her thirties with COVID-19, enrolled during active disease. The V and J genes are TRBV11-3 and TRBJ1-2, with 9 positions matching TRBD1. The CDR3 loop reads CASSIRTGAPNYGYTF. The CDR3 nucleotides are TGTGCCAGCAGCATCCGGACAGGGGCACCTAACTATGGCTACACCTTC. The full variable domain, in which reference TRBV11-3 and TRBJ1-2 provide the parts outside the CDR3, is EAGVVQSPRYKIIEKKQPVAFWCNPISGHNTLYWYLQNLGQGPELLIRYENEEAVDDSQLPKDRFSAERLKGVDSTLKIQPAELGDSAVYLCASSIRTGAPNYGYTFGSGTRLTVV.